This entry lists 4 T cell receptor beta chains sequenced from one sample in a study of CD8+ T cells in alopecia areata. As for treatment: oral pan-JAK inhibitor, 5-10 mg twice daily. RNA extraction and reverse transcription yielded cDNA as sequencing template. The repertoire was sequenced with immunoSEQ multiplex PCR; TCRdb's copy has only in-frame clones and lacks some. The sample holds some 180,000 clones, about half seen once. The sample was CD8+ T cells sorted from blood, taken around week 54, from a patient treated with tofacitinib. All receptors derive from a human donor with alopecia areata.

V is TRBV30 and J is TRBJ2-2; D ambiguous. The CDR3 covers 14 residues. Germline lookup yields CDR1 GTSNPN and CDR2 SVGIG (reference sequence). V dropped 4 bases and J dropped 2 bases, with 11 bases sitting between them. As DNA, the CDR3 is TGTGCCTGGAAGGCAGGACCCAACACCGGGGAGCTGTTTTTT. Its protein product is CAWKAGPNTGELFF.

This chain joins TRBV5-1 and TRBJ1-6; TRBD1 agrees at 8 bases. The germline gives CDR1 SGHRS, CDR2 YFSETQ. The CDR3 has 13 amino acids. Trimming at V came to 0 bases and at J to 10 bases, leaving 0 bases not matched to a gene. The CDR3 DNA follows: TGCGCCAGCAGCTTGGGACAGGGGTCACCCCTCCACTTT. Translation gives CASSLGQGSPLHF.

This chain uses TRBV13 with TRBJ2-1; D might be TRBD2 (6 bases). This CDR3 has 13 amino acids. Per the germline V gene, CDR1 is PRHDT and CDR2 is FYEKMQ (reference sequence). V lost 2 bases, J lost 9 bases, and 11 bases lay in between. The CDR3 DNA sequence: TGTGCCAGCAGCTTAAGTCTGGGAGGTGAGCAGTTCTTC. Protein: CASSLSLGGEQFF.

Only a few counts were recorded for this clone. The chain combines TRBV10-3 with TRBJ1-1; a weak D match, TRBD1 (6 bases). Trimming shortened V by 3 bases and J by 1 base, and 9 bases separated the two germline ends. CDR1 is ENHRY, CDR2 SYGVKD, per germline. This CDR3 region has 14 residues. CDR3 in amino acids: CAISEGGWNTEAFF. The CDR3 DNA sequence: TGTGCCATCAGTGAAGGGGGTTGGAACACTGAAGCTTTCTTT.